This TCR beta chain came from a study of PD-1 blockade in classical Hodgkin lymphoma. Background on the study: Intravenous infusions of nivolumab 3 mg/kg reached patients every 2 weeks.

Trimming took off 0 bases at V and 11 bases at J, with 11 bases between the two ends. CDR1 MGHRA and CDR2 YSYEKL come from the germline V gene. The CDR3 has 13 amino acids. Every patient relapsed after autologous stem cell transplantation, and brentuximab vedotin exposure varied. Purified CD4+ T cells were obtained from thawed PBMCs through magnetic negative selection. Complete response, partial response or progressive disease were the best responses. Sequenced by immunoSEQ multiplex PCR; TCRdb stores in-frame clones only, minus some. This sample has about 16,000 clones; 85% occur once, and the top ten carry 1%. The study's findings and limits: Baseline diversity in complete responders resembled that of newly diagnosed patients.

On this clone: Its antigen is not known.

Sequenced material: CD4+ T cells from blood, taken at baseline. The TCR originated in a human donor with classical Hodgkin lymphoma. The chain carries TRBV4-1 and TRBJ1-5; no firm D call. The CDR3 DNA reads TGCGCCAGCAGCCAAGAAGCTGAACGGACCCAGCATTTT. Its protein is CASSQEAERTQHF.